These 27 T cell receptor beta chains were sequenced from one sample in a study of beta chain features in type 1 diabetes. All of the isolated RNA was reverse transcribed, so expressed TCRB transcripts were sequenced. Sequencing was performed with immunoSEQ multiplex PCR; in TCRdb, only in-frame clones are kept and a portion is missing. The repertoire holds 640,000 or so clones, with about an eighth as singletons. The antigens for these receptors are not known. Regarding the study as a whole: There was a moderate but significant shortening of TCRB CDR3s in all four CD4+ subsets of Type 1 diabetes patients.

Input material: naive CD4+ T cells from blood. The source of these receptors is a man in his late teens or twenties with type 1 diabetes.

This clone was found a few times. This chain connects TRBV18 to TRBJ2-2; the match to TRBD1 covers 7 bases. V gave up 7 bases and J gave up 2 bases; unmatched junction bases: 7. The CDR3 runs 15 residues. Germline assignment: CDR1 KGHSH and CDR2 LQKENI. The CDR3 loop reads CASLSGTANTGELFF. The CDR3, as DNA: TGTGCCAGCTTATCCGGGACAGCTAACACCGGGGAGCTGTTTTTT.

Notes on this clone: In the same sample, other DNA sequences code for this CDR3. The gene calls are TRBV18 and TRBJ2-6, with TRBD2 matching over 7 bases. Unmatched junction bases numbered 4, after V lost 6 bases and J lost 2 bases. Germline CDR1 and CDR2: KGHSH and LQKENI. The CDR3 runs to 15 residues. This CDR3 reads CASSPGTTGANVLTF. As DNA, the CDR3 is TGTGCCAGCTCCCCGGGGACTACTGGGGCCAACGTCCTGACTTTC. Looking up the rest from reference TRBV18 and TRBJ2-6 gives the full variable domain: NAGVMQNPRHLVRRRGQEARLRCSPMKGHSHVYWYRQLPEEGLKFMVYLQKENIIDESGMPKERFSAEFPKEGPSILRIQQVVRGDSAAYFCASSPGTTGANVLTFGAGSRLTVL.

This clone came up a few times. This sequence joins TRBV30 and TRBJ2-1; maybe TRBD1 (6 bases). The CDR3 has 14 amino acids. The V end was cut by 2 bases, the J end by 4 bases, with 12 bases between. CDR1 GTSNPN and CDR2 SVGIG come from the germline V gene (reference sequence). CDR3 in amino acids: CAWSRWGHYNEQFF. The CDR3 DNA reads as TGTGCCTGGAGTAGGTGGGGGCATTACAATGAGCAGTTCTTC.

The CDR3 nucleotides are TGCGCCAGCAGCTTGGTCGAGTTCTCTGATACGCAGTATTTT. It yields the protein CASSLVEFSDTQYF. V usage is TRBV5-1 and J usage is TRBJ2-3, with unresolved D. Per the germline V gene, CDR1 is SGHRS and CDR2 is YFSETQ. CDR3 length: 14 amino acids. V lost 0 bases and J lost 6, with 11 bases in between.

This clone was observed a few times. The chain recombines TRBV6-6 with TRBJ2-7; D remains unclear. The V gene's germline CDR1 is MNHNY and CDR2 SVGAGI (reference sequence). V lost 6 bases and J 6 bases, leaving 12 bases between the germline ends. The CDR3 is 12 amino acids. The CDR3 loop reads CASSPSNVEQYF. CDR3 nucleotide sequence: TGTGCCAGCAGCCCCTCCAATGTCGAGCAGTACTTC.

The rearrangement links TRBV6-5 to TRBJ2-3, with 8 nucleotides matching TRBD2. Germline-derived CDR1 and CDR2 are MNHEY and SVGAGI. J lost 5 bases, V lost 0 bases, and 7 bases had no gene match. This CDR3 comprises 16 residues. The CDR3 region is CASSYSGGGRVDTQYF. CDR3 DNA sequence: TGTGCCAGCAGTTACTCCGGCGGGGGGAGAGTAGATACGCAGTATTTT.

To note about this clone: The same CDR3 arises from other DNA sequences in this sample as well. This sequence joins TRBV6-5 and TRBJ1-5; D remains ambiguous. CDR3 size: 13 residues. Germline V lookup: CDR1 MNHEY, CDR2 SVGAGI. V was clipped by 2 bases and J by 5 bases, with 7 bases between them. CDR3 region: CASSYLGDQPQHF. Here the CDR3 DNA reads TGTGCCAGCAGTTACCTCGGGGATCAGCCCCAGCATTTT.

The chain couples TRBV5-1 to TRBJ2-3; a possible D gene is TRBD2 (6 bases). Trimming pared 2 bases from V and 1 base from J, leaving 8 bases between. The CDR3 covers 14 residues. The germline V gene has CDR1 SGHRS and CDR2 YFSETQ. The CDR3 DNA reads as TGCGCCAGCAGCTTATCTAGCGGCACAGATACGCAGTATTTT. It yields the protein CASSLSSGTDTQYF. Combining the CDR3 with reference TRBV5-1 and TRBJ2-3 gives the whole variable domain KAGVTQTPRYLIKTRGQQVTLSCSPISGHRSVSWYQQTPGQGLQFLFEYFSETQRNKGNFPGRFSGRQFSNSRSEMNVSTLELGDSALYLCASSLSSGTDTQYFGPGTRLTVL.

The chain uses TRBV18 and TRBJ2-1, with D maybe TRBD1 (6 bases). Germline V gives CDR1 KGHSH, CDR2 LQKENI. There are 19 residues in the CDR3. Deletions cut 1 base from V and 0 bases from J, with 19 bases between. CDR3 sequence (DNA): TGTGCCAGCTCACCACAGGCAGGGGACAAGGTGGGCTCCTACAATGAGCAGTTCTTC. It yields the protein CASSPQAGDKVGSYNEQFF.

This clone was counted only a few times. This chain joins TRBV9 and TRBJ1-4; D call uncertain. This CDR3 contains 18 residues. V was cut by 0 bases and J by 3 bases, with 18 bases left in between. CDR1 and CDR2 from the germline V gene are SGDLS and YYNGEE. This CDR3 reads CASSVGPELREPNEKLFF. In DNA, the CDR3 is TGTGCCAGCAGCGTAGGTCCAGAGCTCCGCGAGCCTAATGAAAAACTGTTTTTT.

This clone was found a few times. This chain joins TRBV18 and TRBJ2-5; D call uncertain. Trimming cost V 5 bases and J 5 bases, with 18 bases left between them. Germline-derived CDR1 and CDR2 are KGHSH and LQKENI. The CDR3 is 15 amino acids. CDR3: CASSESRVREETQYF. The CDR3 DNA reads TGTGCCAGCTCAGAGAGCCGGGTCAGAGAGGAGACCCAGTACTTC.

The CDR3 protein is CAWTSGGQPTYEQYF. CDR3 in DNA: TGTGCCTGGACCTCAGGGGGACAGCCCACCTACGAGCAGTACTTC. The chain recombines TRBV30 with TRBJ2-7, with 7 bases aligning to TRBD1. The CDR3 is 15 residues long. Trimming at V came to 4 bases and at J to 2 bases, leaving 11 bases not matched to a gene. The germline V gene encodes CDR1 GTSNPN and CDR2 SVGIG (reference sequence).

The CDR3: CASSDRVDTEAFF. In DNA, the CDR3 is TGTGCCAGCAGTGACAGGGTGGACACTGAAGCTTTCTTT. This chain joins TRBV2 and TRBJ1-1, with D tentatively TRBD1 (5 bases). Trimming shortened V by 3 bases and J by 3 bases, and 8 bases separated the two germline ends. Germline values: CDR1 SNHLY, CDR2 FYNNEI. The CDR3 covers 13 residues.

This clone appeared a few times. The V and J genes are TRBV29-1 and TRBJ2-7, with D uncertain. Germline lookup yields CDR1 SQVTM and CDR2 ANQGSEA. Between the trimmed V and J ends, which lost 5 bases and 0 bases, there was a span of 14 bases. CDR3 size: 14 residues. CDR3 DNA: TGCAGCGTTAGGTTAATGGAGAGCTCCTACGAGCAGTACTTC. Its protein is CSVRLMESSYEQYF.

This clone was seen a handful of times. The V call is TRBV28, the J call TRBJ2-5, with a tentative D call TRBD2 (6 bases). Trimming removed 7 bases from V and 5 bases from J, with 11 bases in between. In germline, CDR1 is MDHEN, CDR2 SYDVKM. The CDR3 contains 12 residues. The CDR3 protein is CASMGGGETQYF. DNA of the CDR3: TGTGCCAGCATGGGGGGTGGGGAGACCCAGTACTTC.

This chain links TRBV5-4 with TRBJ2-7; D unresolved. The V and J ends lost 0 bases and 3 bases respectively, with 7 bases between them. The CDR3 is 13 residues long. CDR1 SGHNT and CDR2 YYREEE come from the germline V gene (reference sequence). In DNA, the CDR3 is TGTGCCAGCAGCTTGGGAGAATACTACGAGCAGTACTTC. Translation gives CASSLGEYYEQYF.

V usage is TRBV5-1 and J usage is TRBJ2-7; possible D gene TRBD1, 8 bases. The germline gives CDR1 SGHRS, CDR2 YFSETQ. The CDR3 runs 14 residues. Trimming left V 7 bases short and J 6 bases short, with 20 bases between. CDR3 sequence reads: CASGEGQAAGEQYF. CDR3 sequence (DNA): TGCGCCAGCGGGGAGGGACAGGCCGCGGGCGAGCAGTACTTC.

The chain employs TRBV7-3 and TRBJ2-5; no definite D call. Germline V gene data show CDR1 as SGHTA and CDR2 as FQGTGA. There are 15 residues in the CDR3. Trimming removed 5 bases from V and 2 bases from J, with 15 bases in between. The DNA for the CDR3 is TGTGCCAGCAGCAAAGATACCTCAGGACAAGAGACCCAGTACTTC. Translation gives CASSKDTSGQETQYF.

The genes are TRBV28 and TRBJ2-3, with 15 bases aligning to TRBD2. Germline assignment: CDR1 MDHEN and CDR2 SYDVKM. V was clipped by 5 bases and J by 5 bases; unmatched bases: 5. This CDR3 comprises 16 residues. This CDR3 is CASSPGTSGGQDTQYF. The CDR3 DNA sequence: TGTGCCAGCAGTCCCGGGACTAGCGGGGGGCAAGATACGCAGTATTTT.

In this sample, this clone turned up a few times. The V gene is TRBV18, the J gene TRBJ1-2, with a tentative D call TRBD1 (5 bases). From germline, CDR1 is KGHSH and CDR2 LQKENI. There are 16 residues in the CDR3. The germline V and J ends were trimmed by 2 bases and 4 bases, with 17 bases remaining between them. CDR3 sequence (DNA): TGTGCCAGCTCACCAGTCCCGGGACCGACGTCCTATGGCTACACCTTC. Amino acids: CASSPVPGPTSYGYTF.

The chain uses TRBV7-2 and TRBJ2-3; D is undetermined. Germline V gene lookup returns CDR1 SGHTA and CDR2 FQGNSA. The CDR3 consists of 13 residues. Between the trimmed V and J ends, which lost 5 bases and 3 bases, there was a span of 9 bases. For the CDR3, the DNA is TGTGCCAGCAGCCAAGCTAGGACAGATACGCAGTATTTT. Its translation: CASSQARTDTQYF.

This clone has just a few counts. The chain joins TRBV29-1 to TRBJ2-5; TRBD2 aligns across 8 bases. CDR1 and CDR2 (germline): SQVTM, ANQGSEA. The V and J ends lost 7 bases and 4 bases, in that order; junction bases with no gene match: 11. The length of the CDR3 is 14 residues. This chain's CDR3 is CSAARGGSGETQYF. CDR3 nucleotides: TGCAGCGCAGCCCGGGGGGGGAGTGGAGAGACCCAGTACTTC.

The chain recombines TRBV9 with TRBJ2-2; 9 bases are shared with TRBD2. The J segment lost 4 bases and the V segment lost 0 bases, leaving 7 bases of the junction unmatched. The CDR3 loop spans 17 amino acids. Looked up from germline, CDR1 is SGDLS and CDR2 is YYNGEE. The CDR3 DNA sequence: TGTGCCAGCAGCGTAGTAGTAGCGGGAGCAGGCACCGGGGAGCTGTTTTTT. Protein: CASSVVVAGAGTGELFF.

The table lists this clone with a few counts. The chain recombines TRBV7-2 with TRBJ2-5; D gene unclear. The CDR3 sequence is 12 residues long. The V end was cut by 5 bases, the J end by 5 bases, with 9 bases between. The germline CDR1 and CDR2 sequences are SGHTA and FQGNSA. The CDR3 nucleotides read TGTGCCAGCAGCCCCCCCGAGGAGACCCAGTACTTC. It translates to CASSPPEETQYF. The variable domain in full, with the rest retrieved from reference TRBV7-2 and TRBJ2-5, is GAGVSQSPSNKVTEKGKDVELRCDPISGHTALYWYRQSLGQGLEFLIYFQGNSAPDKSGLPSDRFSAERTGGSVSTLTIQRTQQEDSAVYLCASSPPEETQYFGPGTRLLVL.

A few counts support this clone. V usage is TRBV9 and J usage is TRBJ2-1, with unresolved D. This CDR3 spans 13 amino acids. The V end lost 4 bases, the J end lost 10 bases, and 15 bases lay between the germline ends. The germline V gene has CDR1 SGDLS and CDR2 YYNGEE. The CDR3: CASSPALGKEQFF. The CDR3 nucleotides are TGTGCCAGCAGCCCCGCCTTGGGAAAAGAGCAGTTCTTC.

The V call is TRBV7-9, the J call TRBJ2-4, with 9 nucleotides matching TRBD1. The CDR3 sequence is 16 residues long. V gave up 5 bases and J gave up 15 bases; unmatched junction bases: 20. In germline, CDR1 is SEHNR, CDR2 FQNEAQ (reference sequence). In nucleotides, the CDR3 is TGTGCCAGCAGCACTTCGCGTCCCGGGACAGGGACGGGAGCGTACTTC. Translation gives CASSTSRPGTGTGAYF.

There are a few counts of this clone. The rearrangement links TRBV2 to TRBJ2-6; D may be TRBD2 (5 bases). The germline CDR1 and CDR2 sequences are SNHLY and FYNNEI. V lost 6 bases, J lost 0 bases, and 12 bases lay in between. The CDR3 is made up of 16 amino acids. CDR3 in DNA: TGTGCCAGCAGATCCGGACTCGTCTCTGGGGCCAACGTCCTGACTTTC. Translating gives CASRSGLVSGANVLTF. The complete variable domain, with remaining parts taken from reference TRBV2 and TRBJ2-6, reads EPEVTQTPSHQVTQMGQEVILRCVPISNHLYFYWYRQILGQKVEFLVSFYNNEISEKSEIFDDQFSVERPDGSNFTLKIRSTKLEDSAMYFCASRSGLVSGANVLTFGAGSRLTVL.